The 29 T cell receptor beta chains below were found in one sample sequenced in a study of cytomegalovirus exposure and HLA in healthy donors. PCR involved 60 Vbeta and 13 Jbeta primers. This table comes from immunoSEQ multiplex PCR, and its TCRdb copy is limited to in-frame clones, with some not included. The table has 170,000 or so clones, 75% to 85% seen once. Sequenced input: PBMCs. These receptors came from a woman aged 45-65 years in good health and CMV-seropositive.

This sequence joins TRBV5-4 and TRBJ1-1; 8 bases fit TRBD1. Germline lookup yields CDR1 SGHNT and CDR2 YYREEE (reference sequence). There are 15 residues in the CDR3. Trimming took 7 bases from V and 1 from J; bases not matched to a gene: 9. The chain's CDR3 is CASSWTGLQNTEAFF. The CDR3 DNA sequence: TGTGCCAGCTCATGGACAGGGCTTCAGAACACTGAAGCTTTCTTT. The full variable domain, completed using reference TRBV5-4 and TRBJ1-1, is ETGVTQSPTHLIKTRGQQVTLRCSSQSGHNTVSWYQQALGQGPQFIFQYYREEENGRGNFPPRFSGLQFPNYSSELNVNALELDDSALYLCASSWTGLQNTEAFFGQGTRLTVV.

DNA of the CDR3: TGTGCCAGCAGACGAGCGGGGTCCTCCTACGAGCAGTACTTC. Residues: CASRRAGSSYEQYF. The V call is TRBV6-1, the J call TRBJ2-7; 7 nucleotides align to TRBD2. The CDR3 loop spans 14 amino acids. Germline assignment: CDR1 MNHNS and CDR2 SASEGT. The V gene end was trimmed by 6 bases and the J gene end by 0 bases; junction bases not matched to a gene: 5.

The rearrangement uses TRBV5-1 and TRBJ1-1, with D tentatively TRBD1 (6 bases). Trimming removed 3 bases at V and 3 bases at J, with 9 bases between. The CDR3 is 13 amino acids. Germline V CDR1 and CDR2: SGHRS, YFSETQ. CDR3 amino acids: CASSWRTDTEAFF. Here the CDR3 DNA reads TGCGCCAGCAGCTGGCGGACAGACACTGAAGCTTTCTTT.

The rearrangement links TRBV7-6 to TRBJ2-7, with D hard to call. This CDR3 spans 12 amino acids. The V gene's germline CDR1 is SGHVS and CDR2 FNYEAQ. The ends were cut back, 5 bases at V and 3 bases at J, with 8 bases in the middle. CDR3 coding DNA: TGTGCCAGCAGCAGCCCAGGCTACGAGCAGTACTTC. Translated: CASSSPGYEQYF.

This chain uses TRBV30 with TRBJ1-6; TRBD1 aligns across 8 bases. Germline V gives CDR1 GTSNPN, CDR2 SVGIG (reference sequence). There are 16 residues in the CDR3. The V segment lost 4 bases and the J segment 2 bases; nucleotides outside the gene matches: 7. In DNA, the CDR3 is TGTGCCTGGACTCCTCAGGGGGCTACCTATAATTCACCCCTCCACTTT. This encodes CAWTPQGATYNSPLHF.

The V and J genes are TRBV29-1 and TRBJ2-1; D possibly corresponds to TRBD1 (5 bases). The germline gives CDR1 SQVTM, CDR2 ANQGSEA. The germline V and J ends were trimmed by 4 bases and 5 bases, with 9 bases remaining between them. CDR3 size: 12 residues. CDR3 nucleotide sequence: TGCAGCGTTGCCCCAGGGAACAATGAGCAGTTCTTC. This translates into CSVAPGNNEQFF.

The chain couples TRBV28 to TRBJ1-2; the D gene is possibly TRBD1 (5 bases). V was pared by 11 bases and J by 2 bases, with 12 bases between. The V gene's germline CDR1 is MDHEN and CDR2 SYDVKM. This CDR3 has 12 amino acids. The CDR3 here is CAGSRGNYGYTF. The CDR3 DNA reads TGTGCCGGTTCACGGGGGAACTATGGCTACACCTTC.

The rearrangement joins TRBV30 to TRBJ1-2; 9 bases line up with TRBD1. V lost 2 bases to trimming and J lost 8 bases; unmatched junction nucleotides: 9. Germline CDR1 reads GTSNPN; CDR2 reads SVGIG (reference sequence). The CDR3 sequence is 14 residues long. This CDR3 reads CAWSFTRTGEGYTF. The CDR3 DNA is TGTGCCTGGAGTTTCACAAGGACAGGGGAAGGCTACACCTTC.

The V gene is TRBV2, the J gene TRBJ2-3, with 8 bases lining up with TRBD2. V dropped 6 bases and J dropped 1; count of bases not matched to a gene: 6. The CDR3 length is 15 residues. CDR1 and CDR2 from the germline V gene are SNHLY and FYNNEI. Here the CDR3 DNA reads TGTGCCAGCAGGCGAGGTAGCGGGGGCACAGATACGCAGTATTTT. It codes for CASRRGSGGTDTQYF.

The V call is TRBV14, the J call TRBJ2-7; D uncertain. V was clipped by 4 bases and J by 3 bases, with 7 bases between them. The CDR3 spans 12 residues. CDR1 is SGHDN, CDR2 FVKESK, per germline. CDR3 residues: CASSPDNYEQYF. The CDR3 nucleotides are TGTGCCAGCAGCCCTGACAACTACGAGCAGTACTTC.

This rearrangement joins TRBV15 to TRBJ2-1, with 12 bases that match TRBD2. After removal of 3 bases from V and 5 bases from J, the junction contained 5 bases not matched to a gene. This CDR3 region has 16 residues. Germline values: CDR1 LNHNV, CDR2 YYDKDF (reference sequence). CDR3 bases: TGTGCCACCAGCAGGATCCGGACTAGCGGGGACAATGAGCAGTTCTTC. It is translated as CATSRIRTSGDNEQFF.

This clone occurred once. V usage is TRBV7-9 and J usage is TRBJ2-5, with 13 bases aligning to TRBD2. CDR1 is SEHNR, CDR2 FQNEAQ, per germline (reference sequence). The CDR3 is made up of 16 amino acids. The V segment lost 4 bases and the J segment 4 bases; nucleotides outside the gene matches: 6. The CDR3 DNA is TGTGCCAGCAGCTCGGGACTAGCGGGGTTAGGAGAGACCCAGTACTTC. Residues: CASSSGLAGLGETQYF.

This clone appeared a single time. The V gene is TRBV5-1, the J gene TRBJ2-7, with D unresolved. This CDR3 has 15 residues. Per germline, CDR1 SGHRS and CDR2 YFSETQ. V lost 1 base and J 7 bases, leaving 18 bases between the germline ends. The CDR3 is CASSLQSELTEEQYF. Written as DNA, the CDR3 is TGCGCCAGCAGCTTGCAGTCGGAGTTAACTGAAGAGCAGTACTTC.

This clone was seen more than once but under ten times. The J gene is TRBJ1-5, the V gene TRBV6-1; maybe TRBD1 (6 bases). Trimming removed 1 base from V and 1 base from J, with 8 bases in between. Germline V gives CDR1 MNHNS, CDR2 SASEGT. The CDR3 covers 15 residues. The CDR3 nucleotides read TGTGCCAGCAGTGAAGGCAGGGGCAGCAATCAGCCCCAGCATTTT. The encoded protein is CASSEGRGSNQPQHF.

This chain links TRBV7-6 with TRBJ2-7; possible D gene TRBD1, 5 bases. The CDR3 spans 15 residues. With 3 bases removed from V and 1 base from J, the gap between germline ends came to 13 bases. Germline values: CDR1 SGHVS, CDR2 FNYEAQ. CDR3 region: CASSLDPGSSYEQYF. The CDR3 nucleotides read TGTGCCAGCAGCTTGGATCCAGGGTCATCCTACGAGCAGTACTTC.

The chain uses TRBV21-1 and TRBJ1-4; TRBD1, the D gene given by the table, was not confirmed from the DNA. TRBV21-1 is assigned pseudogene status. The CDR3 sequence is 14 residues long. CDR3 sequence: CASSKGTPHEKLFF. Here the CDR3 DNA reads TGTGCCAGCAGCAAAGGGACACCCCATGAAAAACTGTTTTTT.

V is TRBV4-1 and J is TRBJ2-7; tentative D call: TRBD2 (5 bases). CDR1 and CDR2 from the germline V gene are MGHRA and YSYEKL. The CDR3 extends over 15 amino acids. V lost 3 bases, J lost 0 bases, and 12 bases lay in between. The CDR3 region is CASSHAGLGSYEQYF. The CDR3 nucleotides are TGCGCCAGCAGCCACGCGGGCCTGGGCTCCTACGAGCAGTACTTC.

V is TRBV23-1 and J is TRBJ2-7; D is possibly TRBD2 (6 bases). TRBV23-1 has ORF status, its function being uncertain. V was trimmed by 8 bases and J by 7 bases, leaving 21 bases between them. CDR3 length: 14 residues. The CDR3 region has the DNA TGCGCCAGCCTATTGTGCGGGGTACGGGGGGAGCAGTACTTC. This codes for CASLLCGVRGEQYF.

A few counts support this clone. The CDR3 region has the DNA TGTGCCAGCAGCTTATCTTTCACAGATACGCAGTATTTT. Translated, it gives CASSLSFTDTQYF. The chain carries TRBV11-3 and TRBJ2-3; no clear D. The V end lost 2 bases, the J end lost 2 bases, and 5 bases lay between the germline ends. The CDR3 totals 13 residues. Germline CDR1 reads SGHNT; CDR2 reads YENEEA.

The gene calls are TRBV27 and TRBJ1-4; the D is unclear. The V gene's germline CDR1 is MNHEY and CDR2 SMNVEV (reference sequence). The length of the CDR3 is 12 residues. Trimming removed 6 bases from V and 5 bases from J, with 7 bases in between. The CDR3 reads CASRQKNEKLFF. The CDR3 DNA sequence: TGTGCCAGCAGGCAGAAAAATGAAAAACTGTTTTTT. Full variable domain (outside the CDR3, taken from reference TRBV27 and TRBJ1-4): EAQVTQNPRYLITVTGKKLTVTCSQNMNHEYMSWYRQDPGLGLRQIYYSMNVEVTDKGDVPEGYKVSRKEKRNFPLILESPSPNQTSLYFCASRQKNEKLFFGSGTQLSVL.

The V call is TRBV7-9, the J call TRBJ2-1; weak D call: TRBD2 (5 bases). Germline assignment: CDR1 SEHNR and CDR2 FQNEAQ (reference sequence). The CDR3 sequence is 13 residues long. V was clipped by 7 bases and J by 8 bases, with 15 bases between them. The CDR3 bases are TGTGCCAGCACCGCGGGCAAGATGGATGAGCAGTTCTTC. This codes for CASTAGKMDEQFF.

The DNA for the CDR3 is TGCGCCAGCAGGAGGAACACTGAAGCTTTCTTT. Translating it yields CASRRNTEAFF. The chain is built from TRBV5-1 and TRBJ1-1; D ambiguous. CDR1 is SGHRS, CDR2 YFSETQ, per germline. The ends were cut back, 5 bases at V and 1 base at J, with 3 bases in the middle. The CDR3 runs to 11 residues.

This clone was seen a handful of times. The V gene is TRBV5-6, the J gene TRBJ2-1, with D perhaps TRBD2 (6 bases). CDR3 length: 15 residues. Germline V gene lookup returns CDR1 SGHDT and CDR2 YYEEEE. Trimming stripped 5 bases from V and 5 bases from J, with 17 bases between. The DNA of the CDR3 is TGTGCCAGCAGGCTCACCGGGGGACCAGACAATGAGCAGTTCTTC. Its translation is CASRLTGGPDNEQFF.

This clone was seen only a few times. For the CDR3, the DNA is TGTGCCAGCAGCCCCGAACGGGTTAGTGGAAACACCATATATTTT. It specifies CASSPERVSGNTIYF. The chain is built from TRBV6-1 and TRBJ1-3, with D uncertain. The germline CDR1 and CDR2 sequences are MNHNS and SASEGT. The CDR3 length is 15 residues. The V end was cut by 6 bases, the J end by 3 bases, with 15 bases between.

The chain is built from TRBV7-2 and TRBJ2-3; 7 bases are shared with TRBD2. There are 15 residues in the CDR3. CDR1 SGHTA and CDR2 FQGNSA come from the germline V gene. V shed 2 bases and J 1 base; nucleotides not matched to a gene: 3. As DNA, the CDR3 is TGTGCCAGCAGCTTACCTAGCGGTCGCACAGATACGCAGTATTTT. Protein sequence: CASSLPSGRTDTQYF.

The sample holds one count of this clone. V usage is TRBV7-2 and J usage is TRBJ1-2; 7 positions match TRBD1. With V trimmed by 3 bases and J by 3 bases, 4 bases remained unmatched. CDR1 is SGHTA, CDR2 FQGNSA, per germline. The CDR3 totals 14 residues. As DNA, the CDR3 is TGTGCCAGCAGCTTGCGACAGGGCGACTATGGCTACACCTTC. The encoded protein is CASSLRQGDYGYTF.

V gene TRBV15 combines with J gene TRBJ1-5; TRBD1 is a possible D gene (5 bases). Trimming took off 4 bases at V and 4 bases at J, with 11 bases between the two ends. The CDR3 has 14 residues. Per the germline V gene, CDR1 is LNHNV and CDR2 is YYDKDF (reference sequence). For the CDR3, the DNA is TGTGCCACCAGCATTCGCGGGGGGAATCAGCCCCAGCATTTT. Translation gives CATSIRGGNQPQHF. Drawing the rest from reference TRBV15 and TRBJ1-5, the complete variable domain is DAMVIQNPRYQVTQFGKPVTLSCSQTLNHNVMYWYQQKSSQAPKLLFHYYDKDFNNEADTPDNFQSRRPNTSFCFLDIRSPGLGDTAMYLCATSIRGGNQPQHFGDGTRLSIL.

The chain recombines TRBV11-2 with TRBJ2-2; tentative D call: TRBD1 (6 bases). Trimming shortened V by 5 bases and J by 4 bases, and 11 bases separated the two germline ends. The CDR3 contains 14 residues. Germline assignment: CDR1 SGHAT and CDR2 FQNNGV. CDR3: CASSTGQSTGELFF. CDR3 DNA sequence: TGTGCCAGCAGCACCGGACAGAGCACCGGGGAGCTGTTTTTT.

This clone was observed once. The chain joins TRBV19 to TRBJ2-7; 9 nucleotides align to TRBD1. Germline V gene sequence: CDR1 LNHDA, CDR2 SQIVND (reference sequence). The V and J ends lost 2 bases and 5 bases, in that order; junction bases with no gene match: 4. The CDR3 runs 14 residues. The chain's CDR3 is CASSIQQGANEQYF. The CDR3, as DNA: TGTGCCAGTAGTATACAACAGGGGGCCAACGAGCAGTACTTC.